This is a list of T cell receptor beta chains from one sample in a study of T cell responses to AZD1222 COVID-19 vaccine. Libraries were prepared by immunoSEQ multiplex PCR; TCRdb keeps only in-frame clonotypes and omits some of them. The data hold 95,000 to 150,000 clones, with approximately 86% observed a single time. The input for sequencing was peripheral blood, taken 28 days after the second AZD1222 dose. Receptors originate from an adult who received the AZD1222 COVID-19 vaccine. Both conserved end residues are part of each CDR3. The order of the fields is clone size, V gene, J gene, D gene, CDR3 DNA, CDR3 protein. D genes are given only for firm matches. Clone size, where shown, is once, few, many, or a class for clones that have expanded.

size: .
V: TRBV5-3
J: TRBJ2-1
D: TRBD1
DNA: TGTGCCAGAAGCTGGAGAGTCAGGGGGCGGCCCTACAATGAGCAGTTCTTC
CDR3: CARSWRVRGRPYNEQFF

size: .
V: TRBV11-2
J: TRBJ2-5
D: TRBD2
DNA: TGTGCCAGCAGCCGCAGTGGACTAGCGGGGGGGACCCAGTACTTC
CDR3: CASSRSGLAGGTQYF

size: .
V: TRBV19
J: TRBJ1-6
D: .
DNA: TGTGCCAGTAGTATAGAGCTCAGCCGATCACCCCTCCACTTT
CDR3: CASSIELSRSPLHF

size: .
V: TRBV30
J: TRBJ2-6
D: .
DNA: TGTGCCTGGACCGGGTTCTCTGGGGCCAACGTCCTGACTTTC
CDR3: CAWTGFSGANVLTF

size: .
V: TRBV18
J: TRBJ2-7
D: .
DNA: TGTGCCAGCTCACCATCCTCCTACGAGCAGTACTTC
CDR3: CASSPSSYEQYF

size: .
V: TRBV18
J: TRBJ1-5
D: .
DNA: TGTGCCAGCTCACCAGACAGGACGGATCAGCCCCAGCATTTT
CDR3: CASSPDRTDQPQHF

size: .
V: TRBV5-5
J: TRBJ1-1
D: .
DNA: TGTGCCAGCAGCCGGACCGGGACATGGGACACTGAAGCTTTCTTT
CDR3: CASSRTGTWDTEAFF

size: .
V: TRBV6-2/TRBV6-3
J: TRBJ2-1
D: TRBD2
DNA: TGTGCCAGCAGCTCCCTAGCGGGGGGCTACAATGAGCAGTTCTTC
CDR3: CASSSLAGGYNEQFF

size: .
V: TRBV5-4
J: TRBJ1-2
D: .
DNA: TGTGCCAGCAGCTTGTGGGCGACCGGGAGCGGATATGGCTACACCTTC
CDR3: CASSLWATGSGYGYTF

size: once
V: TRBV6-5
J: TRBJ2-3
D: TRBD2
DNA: TGTGCCAGCAGTTATAGCGGGTGGTTCACAGATACGCAGTATTTT
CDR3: CASSYSGWFTDTQYF

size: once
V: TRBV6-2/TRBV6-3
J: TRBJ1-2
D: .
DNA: TGTGCCAGCAGTTCCGCTCCCATGGGACACTATGGCTACACCTTC
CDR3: CASSSAPMGHYGYTF

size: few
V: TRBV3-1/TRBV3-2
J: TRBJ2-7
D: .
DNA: TGTGCCAGCAGCCAAGATCCGAGCTCCTACGAGCAGTACTTC
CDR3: CASSQDPSSYEQYF

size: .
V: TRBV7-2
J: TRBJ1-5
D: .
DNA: TGTGCCAGCAGCATGGACGGACGATCCAATCAGCCCCAGCATTTT
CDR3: CASSMDGRSNQPQHF

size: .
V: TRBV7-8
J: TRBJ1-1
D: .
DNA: TGTGCCAGCAGCCTACCGTCGCGGAGGGAGGCTTTCTTT
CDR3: CASSLPSRREAFF

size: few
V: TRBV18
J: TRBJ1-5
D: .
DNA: TGTGCCAGCTCACCGTCCACGGGTAGCAATCAGCCCCAGCATTTT
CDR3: CASSPSTGSNQPQHF

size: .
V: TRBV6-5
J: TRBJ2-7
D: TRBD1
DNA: TGTGCCAGCAGTTACGGTGGGGGGACAGGGGACTACGAGCAGTACTTC
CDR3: CASSYGGGTGDYEQYF

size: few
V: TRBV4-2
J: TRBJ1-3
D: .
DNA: TGTGCCAGCAGCCGAGATTCCGGGGGCCGCTTCTCTGGAAACACCATATATTTT
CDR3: CASSRDSGGRFSGNTIYF

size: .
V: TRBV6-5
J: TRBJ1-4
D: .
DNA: TGTGCCAGCAGTTACGACAGGACTAATGAAAAACTGTTTTTT
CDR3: CASSYDRTNEKLFF

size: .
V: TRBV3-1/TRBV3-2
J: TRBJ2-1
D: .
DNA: TGTGCCAGCAGCCCCTGGGGCGAGACTTACAATGAGCAGTTCTTC
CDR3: CASSPWGETYNEQFF

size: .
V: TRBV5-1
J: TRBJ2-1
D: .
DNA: TGCGCCAGCAGCTCGGGACAAACTTCGAATGAGCAGTTCTTC
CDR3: CASSSGQTSNEQFF

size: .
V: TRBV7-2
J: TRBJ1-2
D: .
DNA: TGTGCCAGCAGCTTAGCGGGTTATGGCTACACCTTC
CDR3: CASSLAGYGYTF

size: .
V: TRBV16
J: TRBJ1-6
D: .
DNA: TGTGCCAGCACCACTTTCCCCGGGGGAATTGGGTCACCCCTCCACTTT
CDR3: CASTTFPGGIGSPLHF

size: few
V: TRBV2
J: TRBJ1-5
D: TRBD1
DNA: TGTGCCAGCAGGGACGGGACAGCTAGCAATCAGCCCCAGCATTTT
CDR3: CASRDGTASNQPQHF

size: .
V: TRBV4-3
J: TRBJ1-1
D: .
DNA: TGCGCCAGCAGCCAAGATCTTAATCGTGAAGCTTTCTTT
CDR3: CASSQDLNREAFF

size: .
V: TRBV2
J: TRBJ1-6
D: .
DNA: TGTGCCAGCAGACAGGGAAGGGTTTCACCCCTCCACTTT
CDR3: CASRQGRVSPLHF

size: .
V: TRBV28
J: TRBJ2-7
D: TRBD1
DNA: TGTGCCAGCGCAAGACAGGGTTTCAACTACGAGCAGTACTTC
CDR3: CASARQGFNYEQYF

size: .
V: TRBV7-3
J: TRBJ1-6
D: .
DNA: TGTGCCAGCGCTTGGGACCCCAATTCACCCCTCCACTTT
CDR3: CASAWDPNSPLHF